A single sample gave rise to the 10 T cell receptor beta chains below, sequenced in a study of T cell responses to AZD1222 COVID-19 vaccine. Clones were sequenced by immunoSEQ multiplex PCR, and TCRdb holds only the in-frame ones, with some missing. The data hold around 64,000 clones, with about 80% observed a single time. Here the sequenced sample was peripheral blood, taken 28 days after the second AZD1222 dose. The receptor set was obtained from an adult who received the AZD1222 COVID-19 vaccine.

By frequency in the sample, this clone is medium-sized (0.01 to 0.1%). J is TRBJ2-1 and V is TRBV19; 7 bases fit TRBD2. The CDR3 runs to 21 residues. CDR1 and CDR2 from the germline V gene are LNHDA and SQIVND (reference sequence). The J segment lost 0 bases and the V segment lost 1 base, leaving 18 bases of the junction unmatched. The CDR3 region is CASSIVDLRGTFETSYNEQFF. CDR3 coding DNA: TGTGCCAGTAGTATAGTGGATTTGCGGGGGACCTTCGAAACCTCCTACAATGAGCAGTTCTTC.

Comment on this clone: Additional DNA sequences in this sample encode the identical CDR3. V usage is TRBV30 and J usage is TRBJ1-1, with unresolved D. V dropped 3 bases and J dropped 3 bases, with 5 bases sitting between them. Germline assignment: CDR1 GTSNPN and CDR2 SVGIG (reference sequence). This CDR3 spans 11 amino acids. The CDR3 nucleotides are TGTGCCTGGAGCGGGGACACTGAAGCTTTCTTT. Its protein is CAWSGDTEAFF. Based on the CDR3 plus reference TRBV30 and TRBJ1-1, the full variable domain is SQTIHQWPATLVQPVGSPLSLECTVEGTSNPNLYWYRQAAGRGLQLLFYSVGIGQISSEVPQNLSASRPQDRQFILSSKKLLLSDSGFYLCAWSGDTEAFFGQGTRLTVV.

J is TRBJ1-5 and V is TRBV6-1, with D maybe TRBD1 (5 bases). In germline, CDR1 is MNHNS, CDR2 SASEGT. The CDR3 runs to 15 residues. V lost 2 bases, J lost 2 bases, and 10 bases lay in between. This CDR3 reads CASSERWGGNQPQHF. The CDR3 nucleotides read TGTGCCAGCAGTGAACGGTGGGGGGGCAATCAGCCCCAGCATTTT.

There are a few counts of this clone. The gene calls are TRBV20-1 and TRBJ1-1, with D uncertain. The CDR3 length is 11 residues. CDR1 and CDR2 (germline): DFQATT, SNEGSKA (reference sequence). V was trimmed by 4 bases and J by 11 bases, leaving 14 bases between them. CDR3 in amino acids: CSATEGIGAFF. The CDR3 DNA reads TGCAGTGCTACAGAAGGGATAGGGGCTTTCTTT.

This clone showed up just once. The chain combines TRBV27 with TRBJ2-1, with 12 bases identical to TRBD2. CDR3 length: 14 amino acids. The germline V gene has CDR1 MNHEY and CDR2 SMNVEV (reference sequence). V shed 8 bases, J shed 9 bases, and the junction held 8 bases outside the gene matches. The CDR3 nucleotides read TGTGCCAGCCGATTTACTAGCGGGGGGTCTGAGCAGTTCTTC. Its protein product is CASRFTSGGSEQFF.

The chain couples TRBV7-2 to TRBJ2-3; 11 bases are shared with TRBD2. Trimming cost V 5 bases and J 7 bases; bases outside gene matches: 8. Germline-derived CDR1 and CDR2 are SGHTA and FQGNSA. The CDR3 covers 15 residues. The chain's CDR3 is CASSPSASGGNTQYF. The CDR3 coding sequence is TGTGCCAGCAGCCCGAGCGCTAGCGGGGGGAATACGCAGTATTTT.

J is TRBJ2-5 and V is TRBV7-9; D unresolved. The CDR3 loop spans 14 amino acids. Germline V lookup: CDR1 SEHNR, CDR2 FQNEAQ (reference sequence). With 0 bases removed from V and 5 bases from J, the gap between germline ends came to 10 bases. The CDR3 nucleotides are TGTGCCAGCAGCTTAGCTCTGGGTGCGGAGACCCAGTACTTC. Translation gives CASSLALGAETQYF. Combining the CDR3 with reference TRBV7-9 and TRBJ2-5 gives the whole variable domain DTGVSQNPRHKITKRGQNVTFRCDPISEHNRLYWYRQTLGQGPEFLTYFQNEAQLEKSRLLSDRFSAERPKGSFSTLEIQRTEQGDSAMYLCASSLALGAETQYFGPGTRLLVL.

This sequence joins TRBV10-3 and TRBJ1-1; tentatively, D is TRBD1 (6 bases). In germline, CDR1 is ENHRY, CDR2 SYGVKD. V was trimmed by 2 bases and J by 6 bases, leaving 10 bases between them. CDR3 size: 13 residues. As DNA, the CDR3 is TGTGCCATCAGTGAGCTACAGGGTGCTGAAGCTTTCTTT. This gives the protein CAISELQGAEAFF.

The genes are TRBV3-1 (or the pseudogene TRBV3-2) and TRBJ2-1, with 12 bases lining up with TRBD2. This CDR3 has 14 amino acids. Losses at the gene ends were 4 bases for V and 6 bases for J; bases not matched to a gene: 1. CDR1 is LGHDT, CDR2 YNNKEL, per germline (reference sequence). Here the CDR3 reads CASSPSGGANEQFF. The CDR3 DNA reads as TGTGCCAGCAGCCCTAGCGGGGGGGCCAATGAGCAGTTCTTC.

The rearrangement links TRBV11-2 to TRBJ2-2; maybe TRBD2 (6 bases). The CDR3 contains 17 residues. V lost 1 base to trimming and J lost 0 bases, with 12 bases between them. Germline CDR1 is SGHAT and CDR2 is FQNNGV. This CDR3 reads CASSLVRASANTGELFF. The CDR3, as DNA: TGTGCCAGCAGCTTAGTTCGGGCTAGCGCGAACACCGGGGAGCTGTTTTTT.